A selection of T cell receptor beta chains follows, all from one sample in a study of shared clonotypes between healthy human individuals. The data were produced by immunoSEQ multiplex PCR, yet TCRdb's version contains in-frame clones alone and is incomplete. The sample has millions of clones, approximately 95% seen once. The specimen was naive CD4+ T cells from PBMCs. The receptors stem from a young man in good health. Some clones in this sample may be carry-over from other donors' samples. Both conserved end residues are part of each CDR3. The order of the fields is clone size, V gene, J gene, D gene, CDR3 protein, CDR3 DNA. A D gene is named only where the DNA matches it firmly. The listing skips clone size in some rows; elsewhere it reads once, few, many or a size class.

>NA|TRBV4-2|TRBJ1-1|NA
CASSQVQGDLSLAFF
TGTGCCAGCAGCCAAGTTCAGGGAGACTTGTCATTAGCTTTCTTT
>NA|TRBV7-3|TRBJ2-5|NA
CASSTRSGRDQETQYF
TGTGCCAGCAGCACTAGATCAGGACGGGACCAAGAGACCCAGTACTTC
>NA|TRBV28|TRBJ1-5|NA
CASSPLTGYNQPQHF
TGTGCCAGCAGTCCCCTGACAGGCTACAATCAGCCCCAGCATTTT
>NA|TRBV7-2|TRBJ2-7|TRBD2
CASSLGTSGRATYEQYF
TGTGCCAGCAGCTTAGGGACTAGCGGGAGGGCCACCTACGAGCAGTACTTC
>NA|TRBV29-1|TRBJ1-5|NA
CSVGGGRDQPQHF
TGCAGCGTTGGGGGGGGACGCGATCAGCCCCAGCATTTT
>few|TRBV10-1|TRBJ1-1|NA
CASSSGAGTPEAFF
TGCGCCAGCAGTTCGGGCGCCGGGACACCAGAAGCTTTCTTT
>once|TRBV4-1|TRBJ2-7|NA
CASSQEHGPRPYEQYF
TGCGCCAGCAGCCAAGAACATGGCCCTCGGCCCTACGAGCAGTACTTC
>NA|TRBV29-1|TRBJ1-2|NA
CSVGVNYGYTF
TGCAGCGTTGGTGTTAACTATGGCTACACCTTC
>NA|TRBV5-6|TRBJ2-5|TRBD2
CASTLAVQETQYF
TGTGCCAGCACGCTAGCGGTTCAAGAGACCCAGTACTTC
>NA|TRBV28|TRBJ1-2|TRBD1
CASSRTGDPKGYTF
TGTGCCAGCAGTCGGACAGGGGACCCTAAAGGCTACACCTTC
>NA|TRBV11-3|TRBJ2-2|TRBD1
CASSHDRGRGAGELFF
TGTGCCAGCAGCCATGACAGGGGTCGAGGGGCCGGGGAGCTGTTTTTT
>NA|TRBV15|TRBJ2-3|TRBD1
CATSRGQGAGDTQYF
TGTGCCACCAGCAGAGGCCAGGGGGCGGGAGATACGCAGTATTTT
>NA|TRBV7-2|TRBJ1-5|TRBD1
CASSQGQGLNQPQHF
TGTGCCAGCAGCCAAGGACAGGGCCTCAATCAGCCCCAGCATTTT
>once|TRBV5-1|TRBJ1-5|NA
CASSLEGDSNQPQHF
TGCGCCAGCAGCTTGGAGGGTGATAGCAATCAGCCCCAGCATTTT
>NA|TRBV9|TRBJ2-1|TRBD1
CASSVGGTGTYNEQFF
TGTGCCAGCAGCGTAGGGGGGACAGGGACTTACAATGAGCAGTTCTTC
>NA|TRBV7-3|TRBJ2-3|NA
CASSLTGLTDTQYF
TGTGCCAGCAGCTTAACGGGACTGACAGATACGCAGTATTTT
>NA|TRBV6-5|TRBJ2-2|NA
CASRRQVGTGELFF
TGTGCCAGCAGGCGGCAGGTGGGAACCGGGGAGCTGTTTTTT
>NA|TRBV30|TRBJ2-7|NA
CAWTGQPPYEQYF
TGTGCCTGGACTGGACAGCCCCCCTACGAGCAGTACTTC
>NA|TRBV6-1|TRBJ2-7|TRBD2
CASREGGAGVEQYF
TGTGCCAGCAGAGAGGGAGGCGCGGGGGTCGAGCAGTACTTC
>NA|TRBV5-5|TRBJ2-7|TRBD1
CASSPLDRGYEQYF
TGTGCCAGCAGCCCACTCGACAGGGGCTACGAGCAGTACTTC
>once|TRBV4-2|TRBJ1-5|TRBD1
CASSQDWTGSQHF
TGTGCCAGCAGCCAAGACTGGACAGGCAGCCAGCATTTT
>NA|TRBV2|TRBJ2-3|NA
CASASPTGRTDTQYF
TGTGCCAGCGCCAGCCCGACAGGCCGCACAGATACGCAGTATTTT
>once|TRBV19|TRBJ2-6|NA
CASSIGSGANVLTF
TGTGCCAGTAGTATTGGGTCTGGGGCCAACGTCCTGACTTTC
>once|TRBV28|TRBJ2-3|NA
CASSLSGDTQYF
TGTGCCAGCAGCCTGTCGGGGGATACGCAGTATTTT
>NA|TRBV5-4|TRBJ1-2|TRBD1
CASSLPETGVNGYTF
TGTGCCAGCAGCTTGCCAGAGACAGGGGTTAATGGCTACACCTTC
>once|TRBV13|TRBJ1-2|NA
CASSLAGGYTF
TGTGCCAGCAGCTTAGCTGGCGGCTACACCTTC
>NA|TRBV5-1|TRBJ2-3|NA
CASSRVPAAPGVGTDTQYF
TGCGCCAGCAGCCGTGTACCCGCCGCACCGGGAGTAGGAACAGATACGCAGTATTTT
>once|TRBV7-2|TRBJ2-7|TRBD1
CASSLGQGSSYEQYF
TGTGCCAGCAGCTTGGGACAGGGCAGCTCCTACGAGCAGTACTTC
>NA|TRBV7-8|TRBJ1-5|NA
CASSYALDQPQHF
TGTGCCAGCAGCTATGCTTTGGATCAGCCCCAGCATTTT
>NA|TRBV30|TRBJ1-3|NA
CAWSELSRGNTIYF
TGTGCCTGGAGTGAACTCTCTCGTGGAAACACCATATATTTT
>NA|TRBV6-1|TRBJ2-7|TRBD1
CASKVTGGSYEQYF
TGTGCCAGCAAGGTGACAGGGGGCTCATACGAGCAGTACTTC